Each of the 30 T cell receptor beta chains below was sequenced from the same sample in a study of cytomegalovirus exposure and HLA in healthy donors. 13 Jbeta primers and 60 Vbeta primers were used for the PCR. Assay: immunoSEQ multiplex PCR; the TCRdb copy retains only in-frame clones and omits some. The top ten hold about 14% of the sample, which has around 92,000 clones, 65% to 80% seen once. The sequenced material came from PBMCs. The receptors stem from a woman aged 70-85 years in good health and CMV-seropositive.

The chain has TRBV7-8 and TRBJ1-3; 10 bases fit TRBD1. J gave up 0 bases and V 5 bases, and 10 bases lay outside the gene matches. The CDR3 totals 18 residues. Germline lookup yields CDR1 SGHVS and CDR2 FQNEAQ. The DNA of the CDR3 is TGTGCCAGCAGCCCTCGGACAGGGGGAGCGGCCTCTGGAAACACCATATATTTT. This encodes CASSPRTGGAASGNTIYF.

The V and J genes are TRBV4-3 and TRBJ2-5; 8 bases line up with TRBD1. CDR3 length equals 15 residues. The V segment lost 1 base and the J segment 5 bases; nucleotides outside the gene matches: 6. The germline V gene has CDR1 LGHNA and CDR2 YSLEER. This CDR3 reads CASSQGRTGPETQYF. The CDR3 DNA sequence: TGCGCCAGCAGCCAAGGGAGGACAGGGCCGGAGACCCAGTACTTC.

The chain couples TRBV14 to TRBJ2-3; 8 bases map to TRBD1. Germline trimming cut 5 bases from V and 3 bases from J; bases unmatched to any gene: 4. Germline values: CDR1 SGHDN, CDR2 FVKESK. The CDR3 has 14 residues. The CDR3 DNA sequence: TGTGCCAGCAGCTTCCGACAGGGGACAGATACGCAGTATTTT. This codes for CASSFRQGTDTQYF. Full variable domain (rest looked up from reference TRBV14 and TRBJ2-3): EAGVTQFPSHSVIEKGQTVTLRCDPISGHDNLYWYRRVMGKEIKFLLHFVKESKQDESGMPNNRFLAERTGGTYSTLKVQPAELEDSGVYFCASSFRQGTDTQYFGPGTRLTVL.

The chain is built from TRBV7-9 and TRBJ1-6; 9 positions match TRBD1. Germline trimming cut 3 bases from V and 9 bases from J; bases unmatched to any gene: 3. The CDR3 has 14 amino acids. Germline CDR1 reads SEHNR; CDR2 reads FQNEAQ (reference sequence). In DNA, the CDR3 is TGTGCCAGCAGCTTTGGGACAGGGCCTTCACCCCTCCACTTT. This gives the protein CASSFGTGPSPLHF.

V is TRBV10-2 and J is TRBJ1-4; D possibly corresponds to TRBD1 (6 bases). Trimming cost V 8 bases and J 5 bases, with 12 bases left between them. The CDR3 loop spans 13 amino acids. CDR1 is WSHSY and CDR2 is SAAADI in the germline V gene. CDR3 DNA sequence: TGCGCCAGCCGGGACAACACAAATGAAAAACTGTTTTTT. Translation: CASRDNTNEKLFF.

This clone was detected only a few times. The chain is built from TRBV4-1 and TRBJ1-3, with D possibly TRBD1 on 5 matching bases. The V and J ends lost 1 base and 0 bases respectively, with 22 bases between them. Germline assignment: CDR1 MGHRA and CDR2 YSYEKL. This CDR3 is 20 amino acids long. CDR3 residues: CASSQGYGKRGSSSGNTIYF. The CDR3 DNA is TGCGCCAGCAGCCAAGGGTACGGGAAGCGGGGCTCGAGCTCTGGAAACACCATATATTTT.

The chain carries TRBV10-3 and TRBJ2-1, with TRBD2 identical over 10 bases. The CDR3 contains 16 residues. Germline V gives CDR1 ENHRY, CDR2 SYGVKD. V lost 2 bases and J lost 7; bases outside the gene matches: 8. The CDR3 DNA reads TGTGCCATCAGTGAGACAACTAGCGGGACGATTAATGAGCAGTTCTTC. Its protein is CAISETTSGTINEQFF.

The rearrangement links TRBV18 to TRBJ2-2; 10 positions agree with TRBD2. CDR1 is KGHSH, CDR2 LQKENI, per germline. J was trimmed by 5 bases and V by 1 base; bases with no gene match: 4. The CDR3 totals 16 residues. The CDR3 is CASSPRLAGVTGELFF. The CDR3 bases are TGTGCCAGCTCACCACGGCTAGCGGGGGTAACCGGGGAGCTGTTTTTT.

The V and J genes are TRBV6-5 and TRBJ2-7, with 14 bases fitting TRBD2. There are 15 residues in the CDR3. V lost 7 bases and J lost 7; bases outside the gene matches: 9. CDR1 is MNHEY and CDR2 is SVGAGI in the germline V gene. The CDR3 region has the DNA TGTGCCAGCACTCGACTAGCGGGGGGGCCGGGGGAGCAGTACTTC. It is translated as CASTRLAGGPGEQYF.

A word on this clone: This CDR3 is also generated by other DNA sequences in the sample. This chain joins TRBV27 and TRBJ1-2, with a tentative D call TRBD1 (5 bases). The V and J ends lost 3 bases and 4 bases respectively, with 9 bases between them. The CDR3 contains 13 residues. Looked up from germline, CDR1 is MNHEY and CDR2 is SMNVEV (reference sequence). Written as DNA, the CDR3 is TGTGCCAGCAGTTTCCAGGGAAGCTATGGCTACACCTTC. It yields the protein CASSFQGSYGYTF.

The chain couples TRBV9 to TRBJ2-1; tentative D call: TRBD1 (5 bases). Germline CDR1 and CDR2: SGDLS and YYNGEE. Deletions cut 3 bases from V and 4 bases from J, with 8 bases between. CDR3 length: 13 amino acids. The CDR3 reads CASSADSYNEQFF. Here the CDR3 DNA reads TGTGCCAGCAGCGCAGACAGTTACAATGAGCAGTTCTTC. Using reference TRBV9 and TRBJ2-1 for the parts outside the CDR3, the full variable domain is DSGVTQTPKHLITATGQRVTLRCSPRSGDLSVYWYQQSLDQGLQFLIQYYNGEERAKGNILERFSAQQFPDLHSELNLSSLELGDSALYFCASSADSYNEQFFGPGTRLTVL.

The gene calls are TRBV5-1 and TRBJ1-4; D is ambiguous. The CDR3 length is 15 residues. CDR1 is SGHRS and CDR2 is YFSETQ in the germline V gene. V was trimmed by 4 bases and J by 6 bases, leaving 16 bases between them. Here the CDR3 reads CASSQYSRNDEKLFF. CDR3 DNA sequence: TGCGCCAGCAGCCAGTACAGTCGGAACGATGAAAAACTGTTTTTT.

This clone was detected a few times. V and J are TRBV2 and TRBJ1-1; TRBD1 aligns across 7 bases. Germline CDR1 and CDR2: SNHLY and FYNNEI. CDR3 length: 11 residues. Trimming removed 9 bases from V and 12 bases from J; junction bases left unmatched: 10. CDR3 coding DNA: TGTGCCAGTACAGGGGCCAAGAAAACTTTCTTT. Its protein product is CASTGAKKTFF.

The chain's CDR3 is CASSLGLAGRTGELFF. DNA for the CDR3: TGCGCCAGCAGCTTGGGACTAGCGGGAAGGACCGGGGAGCTGTTTTTT. The chain is built from TRBV5-1 and TRBJ2-2; 11 nucleotides line up with TRBD2. CDR1 is SGHRS, CDR2 YFSETQ, per germline. The CDR3 consists of 16 residues. After removal of 0 bases from V and 5 bases from J, the junction contained 3 bases not matched to a gene.

This clone was observed a single time. The gene calls are TRBV10-3 and TRBJ2-7; TRBD1 matches 10 bases. In germline, CDR1 is ENHRY, CDR2 SYGVKD. The CDR3 consists of 14 residues. The V gene end was trimmed by 5 bases and the J gene end by 1 base; junction bases not matched to a gene: 2. CDR3 in amino acids: CAISPGQGSYEQYF. The CDR3 DNA follows: TGTGCCATCAGTCCGGGACAGGGGTCCTACGAGCAGTACTTC.

There are a few counts of this clone. The chain carries TRBV6-5 and TRBJ2-4; D is undetermined. Trimming took 3 bases from V and 6 from J, leaving 12 bases between them. The CDR3 runs to 14 residues. The V gene's germline CDR1 is MNHEY and CDR2 SVGAGI. Written as DNA, the CDR3 is TGTGCCAGCAGTTATGACACAACGAGAAACATTCAGTACTTC. Translated: CASSYDTTRNIQYF.

The V call is TRBV11-3, the J call TRBJ2-5; 12 nucleotides align to TRBD2. J gave up 2 bases and V 1 base, and 5 bases lay outside the gene matches. CDR1 SGHNT and CDR2 YENEEA come from the germline V gene. CDR3 length: 17 residues. CDR3 DNA sequence: TGTGCCAGCAGCTTAGGGGGACTAGCGGGCGCGCAAGAGACCCAGTACTTC. Its translation is CASSLGGLAGAQETQYF.

This clone was counted a single time. This chain connects TRBV6-5 to TRBJ2-1, with D uncertain. Trimming pared 2 bases from V and 0 bases from J, leaving 8 bases between. This CDR3 has 15 amino acids. Germline-derived CDR1 and CDR2 are MNHEY and SVGAGI. The CDR3 coding sequence is TGTGCCAGCAGTTACCTAGGTAGCTCCTACAATGAGCAGTTCTTC. It yields the protein CASSYLGSSYNEQFF.

V gene TRBV11-3 combines with J gene TRBJ2-1; TRBD2 matches at 11 bases. Germline V gene data show CDR1 as SGHNT and CDR2 as YENEEA. The CDR3 has 17 amino acids. Trimming cost V 0 bases and J 2 bases; bases outside gene matches: 3. The CDR3 DNA follows: TGTGCCAGCAGCTTAGATCTTAGCGGGGGGGCCTACAATGAGCAGTTCTTC. Protein sequence: CASSLDLSGGAYNEQFF.

The gene calls are TRBV6-6 and TRBJ2-7, with 9 bases aligning to TRBD1. Losses at the gene ends were 7 bases for V and 5 bases for J; bases not matched to a gene: 15. CDR3 length: 16 amino acids. Germline V gene sequence: CDR1 MNHNY, CDR2 SVGAGI (reference sequence). The CDR3 sequence: CASTDPVGQGGHEQYF. In DNA, the CDR3 is TGTGCCAGCACCGATCCCGTGGGACAGGGTGGACACGAGCAGTACTTC.

This clone appeared once. The V call is TRBV7-2, the J call TRBJ1-5, with D possibly matching TRBD1 (5 bases). This CDR3 has 17 amino acids. The germline V gene encodes CDR1 SGHTA and CDR2 FQGNSA. V dropped 5 bases and J dropped 3 bases, with 20 bases sitting between them. CDR3 nucleotide sequence: TGTGCCAGCAGCCAGAGAGGTGGTGGGGGGATCAATCAGCCCCAGCATTTT. It encodes CASSQRGGGGINQPQHF.

In this sample, this clone turned up once. The chain joins TRBV5-6 to TRBJ2-1; TRBD2 aligns across 14 bases. This CDR3 contains 15 residues. The germline V gene encodes CDR1 SGHDT and CDR2 YYEEEE. V was pared by 4 bases and J by 6 bases, with 3 bases of the junction left unmatched. CDR3 protein: CASSLGLAGANEQFF. The CDR3 bases are TGTGCCAGCAGCCTGGGACTAGCGGGAGCCAATGAGCAGTTCTTC.

This sequence joins TRBV6-1 and TRBJ1-2, with 7 bases lining up with TRBD1. This CDR3 contains 15 residues. V dropped 2 bases and J dropped 10; count of bases not matched to a gene: 13. Germline lookup yields CDR1 MNHNS and CDR2 SASEGT. Here the CDR3 DNA reads TGTGCCAGCAGTGAAAGCTTGGGACAGCCGCGCGACTACACCTTC. As protein: CASSESLGQPRDYTF.

The chain is built from TRBV7-4 and TRBJ2-4; the D gene is possibly TRBD2 (6 bases). V was shortened by 1 base and J by 0 bases, with 7 bases between the two germline ends. The CDR3 sequence is 15 residues long. The germline V gene encodes CDR1 SGHVT and CDR2 SQSDAQ. CDR3 region: CASSLGEVAKNIQYF. The CDR3 region has the DNA TGTGCCAGCAGCTTAGGGGAGGTAGCCAAAAACATTCAGTACTTC.

This clone was observed a single time. This sequence joins TRBV15 and TRBJ1-2, with D maybe TRBD1 (6 bases). CDR1 and CDR2 from the germline V gene are LNHNV and YYDKDF (reference sequence). The CDR3 covers 14 residues. The ends were cut back, 1 base at V and 5 bases at J, with 11 bases in the middle. CDR3 bases: TGTGCCACCAGCAGAGTAGTGACAGGATATGGCTACACCTTC. As protein: CATSRVVTGYGYTF.

This chain joins TRBV27 and TRBJ2-7; 11 bases map to TRBD1. The ends lost 6 bases at V and 6 bases at J; junction bases unmatched: 10. CDR1 and CDR2 from the germline V gene are MNHEY and SMNVEV (reference sequence). The CDR3 contains 15 residues. CDR3 sequence: CASSLGTGGFSEQYF. For the CDR3, the DNA is TGTGCCAGCAGCCTCGGGACAGGGGGTTTTTCCGAGCAGTACTTC.

The rearrangement uses TRBV28 and TRBJ2-7, with 11 bases aligning to TRBD2. Germline V gene sequence: CDR1 MDHEN, CDR2 SYDVKM. Germline trimming cut 5 bases from V and 1 base from J; bases unmatched to any gene: 7. The CDR3 length is 16 residues. The CDR3, as DNA: TGTGCCAGCAGTCCACCGGGACTAGCGGTATCCTACGAGCAGTACTTC. It translates to CASSPPGLAVSYEQYF.

V is TRBV9 and J is TRBJ2-1; 10 nucleotides align to TRBD2. CDR3 length: 15 residues. Germline CDR1 is SGDLS and CDR2 is YYNGEE. Losses at the gene ends were 4 bases for V and 3 bases for J; bases not matched to a gene: 4. The CDR3 is CASSTRTSGYNEQFF. DNA of the CDR3: TGTGCCAGCAGCACCCGGACTAGCGGCTACAATGAGCAGTTCTTC.

The chain is built from TRBV7-9 and TRBJ1-4; D possibly corresponds to TRBD1 (5 bases). The CDR3 runs 15 residues. CDR1 SEHNR and CDR2 FQNEAQ come from the germline V gene (reference sequence). Trimming shortened V by 5 bases and J by 2 bases, and 12 bases separated the two germline ends. The CDR3 DNA follows: TGTGCCAGCAGCGAAATGGACACTACTAATGAAAAACTGTTTTTT. Its translation is CASSEMDTTNEKLFF.

The chain employs TRBV6-1 and TRBJ2-7; a possible D gene is TRBD1 (5 bases). The length of the CDR3 is 13 residues. The germline V gene has CDR1 MNHNS and CDR2 SASEGT. V shed 10 bases and J shed 0 bases, with 13 bases lying between them. The CDR3 nucleotides read TGTGCCACGGCACAGGCCTTCTCCTACGAGCAGTACTTC. This encodes CATAQAFSYEQYF.